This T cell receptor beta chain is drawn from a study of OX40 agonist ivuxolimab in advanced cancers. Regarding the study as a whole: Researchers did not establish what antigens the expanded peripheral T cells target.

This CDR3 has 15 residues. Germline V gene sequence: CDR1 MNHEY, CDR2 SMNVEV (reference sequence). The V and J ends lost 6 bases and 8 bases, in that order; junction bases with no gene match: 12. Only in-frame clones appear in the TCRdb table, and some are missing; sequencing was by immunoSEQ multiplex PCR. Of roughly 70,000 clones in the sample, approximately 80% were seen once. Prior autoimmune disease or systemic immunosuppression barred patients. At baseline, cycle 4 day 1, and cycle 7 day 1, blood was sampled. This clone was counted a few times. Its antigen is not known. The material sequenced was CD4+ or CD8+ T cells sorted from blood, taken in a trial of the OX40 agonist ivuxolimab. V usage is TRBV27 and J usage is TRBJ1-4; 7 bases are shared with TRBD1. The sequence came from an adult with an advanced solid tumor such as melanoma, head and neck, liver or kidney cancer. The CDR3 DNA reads TGTGCCAGCAGGGGACCCTACAGGGGTGAGGAAAAACTGTTTTTT. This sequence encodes CASRGPYRGEEKLFF.